The 26 T cell receptor beta chains presented below share a single source sample, sequenced in a study of radiotherapy plus CTLA-4 blockade in lung cancer. Data came from immunoSEQ multiplex PCR; TCRdb stores just in-frame clones and leaves some out. The sample has some 73,000 clones, approximately 73% seen once. Material: peripheral blood, obtained from a patient treated with radiotherapy plus ipilimumab. The receptor set was obtained from a human donor with non-small cell lung cancer whose response to radiotherapy plus ipilimumab could not be evaluated.

The J gene is TRBJ1-1, the V gene TRBV18; 7 bases align to TRBD1. The CDR3 runs to 16 residues. Germline CDR1 reads KGHSH; CDR2 reads LQKENI. With 3 bases clipped from V and 6 bases from J, the junction kept 13 bases outside the gene matches. CDR3 nucleotide sequence: TGTGCCAGCTCACCCGGGCAGGGGGGATGGAGGGCTGAAGCTTTCTTT. This gives the protein CASSPGQGGWRAEAFF.

The chain uses TRBV19 and TRBJ1-1; TRBD1 matches 7 bases. V lost 3 bases and J lost 5; bases outside the gene matches: 9. This CDR3 is built from 15 residues. Germline-derived CDR1 and CDR2 are LNHDA and SQIVND (reference sequence). For the CDR3, the DNA is TGTGCCAGTAGTATTATAGGGGGCGCGGGGACTGAAGCTTTCTTT. Its protein is CASSIIGGAGTEAFF.

This chain joins TRBV9 and TRBJ2-5, with D perhaps matching TRBD2 (5 bases). The CDR3 consists of 15 residues. Germline-derived CDR1 and CDR2 are SGDLS and YYNGEE. V shed 2 bases and J shed 5 bases, with 16 bases lying between them. The CDR3 sequence: CASSVEFMGSETQYF. The CDR3 DNA follows: TGTGCCAGCAGCGTTGAGTTCATGGGGAGCGAGACCCAGTACTTC.

The V call is TRBV19, the J call TRBJ2-3; 12 bases fit TRBD1. V was clipped by 7 bases and J by 4 bases; unmatched bases: 12. This CDR3 is 17 amino acids long. Germline V gives CDR1 LNHDA, CDR2 SQIVND (reference sequence). The CDR3 loop is CASTKGGQGARPDTQYF. DNA for the CDR3: TGTGCCAGTACAAAGGGGGGACAGGGGGCGAGACCAGATACGCAGTATTTT.

This rearrangement joins TRBV4-1 to TRBJ1-1; 8 positions match TRBD1. The CDR3 is 16 residues long. With V trimmed by 1 base and J by 1 base, 5 bases remained unmatched. CDR1 and CDR2 (germline): MGHRA, YSYEKL. The CDR3 DNA reads TGCGCCAGCAGCCAAGCGACAGGGGTACCGAACACTGAAGCTTTCTTT. This encodes CASSQATGVPNTEAFF.

The chain is built from TRBV28 and TRBJ2-2; D is undetermined. Germline loops: CDR1 MDHEN, CDR2 SYDVKM. The germline V and J ends were trimmed by 2 bases and 0 bases, with 10 bases remaining between them. This CDR3 comprises 16 residues. The CDR3 protein is CASSLRAYPNTGELFF. The DNA for the CDR3 is TGTGCCAGCAGTTTACGAGCATACCCGAACACCGGGGAGCTGTTTTTT.

The chain is built from TRBV4-3 and TRBJ1-1, with D unresolved. This CDR3 spans 15 amino acids. Deletions cut 1 base from V and 1 base from J, with 10 bases between. Germline V gene data show CDR1 as LGHNA and CDR2 as YSLEER. The CDR3 protein is CASSQVTVTNTEAFF. The CDR3 nucleotides are TGCGCCAGCAGCCAAGTTACAGTGACGAACACTGAAGCTTTCTTT.

The V call is TRBV7-2, the J call TRBJ2-7; 7 nucleotides align to TRBD2. The CDR3 consists of 15 residues. Germline lookup yields CDR1 SGHTA and CDR2 FQGNSA. Trimming took 0 bases from V and 0 from J; bases not matched to a gene: 2. Here the CDR3 reads CASSLAPGGSYEQYF. In DNA form, the CDR3 reads TGTGCCAGCAGCTTAGCCCCGGGGGGCTCCTACGAGCAGTACTTC.

This chain joins TRBV6-6 and TRBJ2-1; 10 bases are shared with TRBD2. Germline values: CDR1 MNHNY, CDR2 SVGAGI (reference sequence). The CDR3 covers 15 residues. V lost 8 bases, J lost 7 bases, and 11 bases stayed unmatched. DNA of the CDR3: TGTGCCAGCGCCAGAGTAGCGGGAGGAATAAATGAGCAGTTCTTC. Translated: CASARVAGGINEQFF.

This chain's CDR3 is CASSFRFLAGLGNEQFF. CDR3 nucleotides: TGTGCCAGCAGCTTTAGGTTTCTAGCGGGTCTCGGCAATGAGCAGTTCTTC. The chain couples TRBV5-4 to TRBJ2-1, with TRBD2 identical over 8 bases. This CDR3 is 17 amino acids long. Germline values: CDR1 SGHNT, CDR2 YYREEE (reference sequence). V trimming: 2 bases; J trimming: 6 bases; junction bases outside the gene matches: 13.

The V call is TRBV19, the J call TRBJ1-1; no firm D call. V lost 6 bases to trimming and J lost 1 base, with 6 bases between them. Germline V lookup: CDR1 LNHDA, CDR2 SQIVND (reference sequence). The CDR3 covers 12 residues. For the CDR3, the DNA is TGTGCCAGTAGACGGGAGAACACTGAAGCTTTCTTT. Its translation: CASRRENTEAFF.

The chain employs TRBV6-1 and TRBJ2-1; 10 nucleotides agree with TRBD2. CDR3 length equals 14 residues. Germline lookup yields CDR1 MNHNS and CDR2 SASEGT. V was clipped by 10 bases and J by 4 bases; unmatched bases: 7. CDR3 residues: CATQTSGDYNEQFF. The CDR3 region has the DNA TGTGCCACCCAAACTAGCGGGGATTACAATGAGCAGTTCTTC.

This chain uses TRBV7-2 with TRBJ2-7; tentative D call: TRBD1 (6 bases). The CDR3 length is 14 residues. The V end lost 1 base, the J end lost 3 bases, and 10 bases lay between the germline ends. Per germline, CDR1 SGHTA and CDR2 FQGNSA. The DNA for the CDR3 is TGTGCCAGCAGCTTAGGTGGCAGGGGCTACGAGCAGTACTTC. Protein product: CASSLGGRGYEQYF. The whole variable domain, remainder taken from reference TRBV7-2 and TRBJ2-7, is GAGVSQSPSNKVTEKGKDVELRCDPISGHTALYWYRQSLGQGLEFLIYFQGNSAPDKSGLPSDRFSAERTGGSVSTLTIQRTQQEDSAVYLCASSLGGRGYEQYFGPGTRLTVT.

The rearrangement links TRBV19 to TRBJ2-5; possibly TRBD2 for D (6 bases). Per germline, CDR1 LNHDA and CDR2 SQIVND (reference sequence). This CDR3 is built from 14 residues. V dropped 6 bases and J dropped 1 base, with 12 bases sitting between them. CDR3 residues: CASSFRDFQETQYF. Here the CDR3 DNA reads TGTGCCAGTAGCTTCCGGGACTTCCAAGAGACCCAGTACTTC.

The CDR3 coding sequence is TGTGCCAGCAGTGGAAAGGGGGCCTCTCAACGGGCTTTCTTT. The encoded protein is CASSGKGASQRAFF. This rearrangement joins TRBV6-5 to TRBJ1-1; 7 bases match TRBD1. Trimming removed 5 bases from V and 11 bases from J; junction bases left unmatched: 14. This CDR3 is built from 14 residues. Germline V lookup: CDR1 MNHEY, CDR2 SVGAGI.

The chain is built from TRBV28 and TRBJ2-7; D gene unclear. CDR1 is MDHEN and CDR2 is SYDVKM in the germline V gene. V lost 7 bases and J 6 bases, leaving 22 bases between the germline ends. The CDR3 is made up of 15 amino acids. CDR3 region: CASTRGALMRGEQYF. CDR3 nucleotides: TGTGCCAGCACTCGAGGTGCCCTAATGCGTGGCGAGCAGTACTTC.

This clone was seen only once. The chain employs TRBV2 and TRBJ2-3; 7 bases are shared with TRBD2. Trimming removed 2 bases from V and 4 bases from J; junction bases left unmatched: 3. This CDR3 has 14 residues. The germline CDR1 and CDR2 sequences are SNHLY and FYNNEI. Here the CDR3 reads CASSEPSGADTQYF. In DNA, the CDR3 is TGTGCCAGCAGTGAACCCAGCGGGGCAGATACGCAGTATTTT. Variable domain in full (rest from reference TRBV2 and TRBJ2-3): EPEVTQTPSHQVTQMGQEVILRCVPISNHLYFYWYRQILGQKVEFLVSFYNNEISEKSEIFDDQFSVERPDGSNFTLKIRSTKLEDSAMYFCASSEPSGADTQYFGPGTRLTVL.

This clone was detected once. The CDR3 sequence is CASSATGGIYEQYF. The CDR3, as DNA: TGTGCCAGCAGCGCGACAGGGGGAATCTACGAGCAGTACTTC. The chain employs TRBV7-8 and TRBJ2-7; TRBD1 matches at 9 bases. With 5 bases clipped from V and 3 bases from J, the junction kept 5 bases outside the gene matches. The CDR3 is made up of 14 amino acids. Germline values: CDR1 SGHVS, CDR2 FQNEAQ.

The chain employs TRBV5-6 and TRBJ2-7, with D possibly TRBD1 on 5 matching bases. Germline V gene sequence: CDR1 SGHDT, CDR2 YYEEEE. The germline V and J ends were trimmed by 0 bases and 7 bases, with 17 bases remaining between them. This CDR3 has 15 amino acids. CDR3 sequence reads: CASSLGFGTGGEQYF. The CDR3 nucleotides read TGTGCCAGCAGCTTGGGGTTTGGAACAGGCGGAGAGCAGTACTTC.

The chain employs TRBV28 and TRBJ1-2; a weak D match, TRBD1 (6 bases). CDR3 size: 15 residues. CDR1 and CDR2 from the germline V gene are MDHEN and SYDVKM. V lost 2 bases to trimming and J lost 6 bases, with 16 bases between them. The CDR3 DNA reads TGTGCCAGCAGTTTACTCTTAAATTCAGGGGATGGCTACACCTTC. As protein: CASSLLLNSGDGYTF.

This sequence joins TRBV28 and TRBJ2-7; TRBD1 agrees at 7 bases. Germline loops: CDR1 MDHEN, CDR2 SYDVKM. V was clipped by 7 bases and J by 2 bases; unmatched bases: 8. CDR3 size: 14 residues. The CDR3 DNA follows: TGTGCCAGCATTCAAGACAGGGTACCCTACGAGCAGTACTTC. Its translation: CASIQDRVPYEQYF. Variable domain in full (rest from reference TRBV28 and TRBJ2-7): DVKVTQSSRYLVKRTGEKVFLECVQDMDHENMFWYRQDPGLGLRLIYFSYDVKMKEKGDIPEGYSVSREKKERFSLILESASTNQTSMYLCASIQDRVPYEQYFGPGTRLTVT.

This clone was seen just once. This chain joins TRBV30 and TRBJ1-3, with a tentative D call TRBD1 (5 bases). With 3 bases removed from V and 3 bases from J, the gap between germline ends came to 18 bases. This CDR3 spans 16 amino acids. Germline CDR1 is GTSNPN and CDR2 is SVGIG (reference sequence). The CDR3 protein is CAWSLRPGFRGNTIYF. The CDR3 nucleotides read TGTGCCTGGAGCCTACGACCAGGGTTCCGTGGAAACACCATATATTTT.

The V and J genes are TRBV9 and TRBJ1-1; D is unresolved. This CDR3 region has 15 residues. The ends were cut back, 0 bases at V and 1 base at J, with 10 bases in the middle. Per germline, CDR1 SGDLS and CDR2 YYNGEE. The CDR3 is CASSVVVQTNTEAFF. CDR3 nucleotide sequence: TGTGCCAGCAGCGTAGTAGTCCAAACGAACACTGAAGCTTTCTTT.

The chain employs TRBV5-1 and TRBJ1-1, with a tentative D call TRBD1 (5 bases). Looked up from germline, CDR1 is SGHRS and CDR2 is YFSETQ. The V end lost 0 bases, the J end lost 5 bases, and 14 bases lay between the germline ends. The CDR3 loop spans 15 amino acids. The CDR3 DNA follows: TGCGCCAGCAGCTTGGGGGGGGACGGCGAGACTGAAGCTTTCTTT. Translation: CASSLGGDGETEAFF. The full variable domain, with the rest looked up from reference TRBV5-1 and TRBJ1-1, is KAGVTQTPRYLIKTRGQQVTLSCSPISGHRSVSWYQQTPGQGLQFLFEYFSETQRNKGNFPGRFSGRQFSNSRSEMNVSTLELGDSALYLCASSLGGDGETEAFFGQGTRLTVV.

The chain has TRBV7-6 and TRBJ2-1; D might be TRBD2 (7 bases). V was trimmed by 5 bases and J by 0 bases, leaving 14 bases between them. Germline-derived CDR1 and CDR2 are SGHVS and FNYEAQ. The CDR3 contains 16 residues. CDR3 sequence: CASSPGGASSYNEQFF. The CDR3, as DNA: TGTGCCAGCAGCCCGGGGGGCGCGAGCTCCTACAATGAGCAGTTCTTC.

V gene TRBV7-2 combines with J gene TRBJ2-5, with 10 bases lining up with TRBD2. V lost 3 bases, J lost 5 bases, and 6 bases stayed unmatched. Germline values: CDR1 SGHTA, CDR2 FQGNSA. The CDR3 runs 15 residues. CDR3 residues: CASSFQRGGGETQYF. CDR3 bases: TGTGCCAGCAGCTTCCAGCGGGGGGGAGGGGAGACCCAGTACTTC.